This T cell receptor (beta chain) was identified in a study of blood T cell repertoires in COVID-19. The overall study: Whether acute or convalescent, the COVID-19 samples came from the United States, Italy and Spain. Sample material is recorded as cDNA or gDNA derived from T cells, B-cell-depleted T cells, or PBMCs.

Original methodology: Estimated nucleated cell counts came from reference gene primer amplification. Profiling relied on immunoSEQ multiplex PCR, and the TCRdb table lists in-frame clones only, not all of them. V, J and clone size derive from that table, while D and trimming were established from the DNA sequence. The table records about 170,000 clones, roughly 88% of them present only once. Those enrolled in Seattle joined during active infection and were followed longitudinally afterward. The TCR comes from a man younger than 30 with COVID-19, enrolled during active disease. Source material: peripheral blood.

The CDR3 region is CSVARDRVSYEQYF. The DNA of the CDR3 is TGCAGCGTCGCTAGGGACAGGGTCTCCTACGAGCAGTACTTC. The chain carries TRBV29-1 and TRBJ2-7; 9 nucleotides align to TRBD1. V was clipped by 6 bases and J by 0 bases; unmatched bases: 6. Germline CDR1 SQVTM, CDR2 ANQGSEA. This CDR3 contains 14 residues.